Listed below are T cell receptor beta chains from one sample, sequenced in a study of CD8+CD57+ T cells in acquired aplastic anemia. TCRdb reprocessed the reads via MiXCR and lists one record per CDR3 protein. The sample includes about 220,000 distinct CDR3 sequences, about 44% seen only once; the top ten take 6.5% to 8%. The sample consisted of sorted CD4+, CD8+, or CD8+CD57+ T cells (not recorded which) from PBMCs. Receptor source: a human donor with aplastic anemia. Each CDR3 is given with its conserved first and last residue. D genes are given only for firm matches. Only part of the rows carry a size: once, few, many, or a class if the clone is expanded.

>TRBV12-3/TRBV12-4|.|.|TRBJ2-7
TGTGCCAGCAGTCATGGGAATTACGAGCAGTACTTC
CASSHGNYEQYF
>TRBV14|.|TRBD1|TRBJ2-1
TGTGCCAGCAGCCGCTACGACAGGGCTGGCAATGAGCAGTTCTTC
CASSRYDRAGNEQFF
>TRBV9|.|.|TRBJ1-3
TGTGCCAGCAGCGTAAAGGGGTCTTCTGGAAACACCATATATTTT
CASSVKGSSGNTIYF
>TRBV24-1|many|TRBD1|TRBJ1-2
TGTGCCACCAGTGATTTCACGGACAGGGCCTTC
CATSDFTDRAF
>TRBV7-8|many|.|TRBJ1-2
TGTGCCAGCAGCTTAGGAGGGGTTAGGTCTGGCGGCTACACCTTC
CASSLGGVRSGGYTF
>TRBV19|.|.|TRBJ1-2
TGTGCCATCGCAAAAGAGGGGGGTGACTATGGCTACACCTTC
CAIAKEGGDYGYTF
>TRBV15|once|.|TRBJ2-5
TGTGCCACCAGCAGGCATCAAGAGACCCAGTACTTC
CATSRHQETQYF
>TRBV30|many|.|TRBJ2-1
TGTGCCTGGAGCGCCGGGGTCTACAATGAGCAGTTCTTC
CAWSAGVYNEQFF
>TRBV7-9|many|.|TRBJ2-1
TGTGCCAGCAGCCCAACCCAGGCGATCTCCTACAATGAGCAGTTCTTC
CASSPTQAISYNEQFF
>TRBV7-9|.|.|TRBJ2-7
TGTGCCAGCAGCACTCGCTCTTGGGGGGCGAGCTCCTACGAGCAGTACTTC
CASSTRSWGASSYEQYF
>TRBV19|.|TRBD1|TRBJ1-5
TGTGCCAGTAGTGACAGACAGGGTGGATATCAGCCCCAGCATTTT
CASSDRQGGYQPQHF
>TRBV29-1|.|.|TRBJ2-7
TGCAGCGTTGGAGTTTTAGACGAGCAGTACTTC
CSVGVLDEQYF
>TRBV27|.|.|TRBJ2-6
TGTGCCAGCAGTTTATTCCAACCTGGGGCCAACGTCCTGACTTTC
CASSLFQPGANVLTF
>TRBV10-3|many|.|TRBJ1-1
TGTGCCATCACCATAGGGAGGAACACTGAAGCTTTCTTT
CAITIGRNTEAFF
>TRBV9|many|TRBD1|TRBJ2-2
TGTGCCAGCAGCGTCCACAGGGGGCTGGGCGGGGAGCTGTTTTTT
CASSVHRGLGGELFF
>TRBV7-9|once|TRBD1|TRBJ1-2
TGTGCCAGCAGCTTAGCCACGGGACAGGGTAACTATGGCTACACCTTC
CASSLATGQGNYGYTF
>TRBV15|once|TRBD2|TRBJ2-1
TGTGCCACCAGCAGAGATGGCACTAGCGGGGTGGTCAATGAGCAGTTCTTC
CATSRDGTSGVVNEQFF
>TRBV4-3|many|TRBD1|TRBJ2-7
TGCGCCAGCAGCCAAGGGACAGGGGGAAACTACGAGCAGTACTTC
CASSQGTGGNYEQYF
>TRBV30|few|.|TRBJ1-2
TGTGCCTGGAGTCCTGGGGCAGGAGCTTATGGCTACACCTTC
CAWSPGAGAYGYTF
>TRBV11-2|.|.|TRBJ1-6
TGTGCCAGCAGCTTCTTACATAGGCTGTCCTATAATTCACCCCTCCACTTT
CASSFLHRLSYNSPLHF